At least ten counts were recorded for the clone carrying this TCR beta chain. The data derive from a study of T-cell reconstitution after alpha-beta-depleted transplantation in children. Trimming took 5 bases from V and 8 from J; bases not matched to a gene: 16. Germline CDR1 MNHNS, CDR2 SASEGT. The CDR3 length is 17 residues. The TCRbeta library incorporated unique molecular identifiers. Each CDR3 protein is one row after TCRdb ran MiXCR on the PCR reads. Among about 370,000 distinct CDR3 sequences listed, 20% were seen once. The specimen comprised PBMCs from the stem cell graft donor, sampled from the stem cell graft. This TCR was sampled from a human donor who donated a stem cell graft to a child with acute myeloid leukemia. This chain joins TRBV6-1 and TRBJ2-1; 9 positions match TRBD2. DNA for the CDR3: TGTGCCAGCAGTCCCCAGATCCTAGCGGGGCTAATGGATGAGCAGTTCTTC. This codes for CASSPQILAGLMDEQFF.